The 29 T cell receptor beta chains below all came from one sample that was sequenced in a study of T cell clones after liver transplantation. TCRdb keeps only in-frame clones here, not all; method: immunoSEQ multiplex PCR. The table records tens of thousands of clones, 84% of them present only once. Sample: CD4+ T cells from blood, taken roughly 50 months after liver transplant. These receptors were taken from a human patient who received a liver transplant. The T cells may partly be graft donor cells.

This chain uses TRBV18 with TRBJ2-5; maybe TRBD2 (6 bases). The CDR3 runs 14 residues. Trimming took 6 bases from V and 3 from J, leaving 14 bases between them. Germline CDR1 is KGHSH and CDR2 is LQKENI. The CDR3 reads CASSPNPGEETQYF. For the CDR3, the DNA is TGTGCCAGCTCTCCGAACCCGGGGGAAGAGACCCAGTACTTC. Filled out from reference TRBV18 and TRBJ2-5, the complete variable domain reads NAGVMQNPRHLVRRRGQEARLRCSPMKGHSHVYWYRQLPEEGLKFMVYLQKENIIDESGMPKERFSAEFPKEGPSILRIQQVVRGDSAAYFCASSPNPGEETQYFGPGTRLLVL.

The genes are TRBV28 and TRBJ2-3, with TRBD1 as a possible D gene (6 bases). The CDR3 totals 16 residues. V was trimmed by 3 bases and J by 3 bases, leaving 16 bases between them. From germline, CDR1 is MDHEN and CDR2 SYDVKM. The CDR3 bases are TGTGCCAGCAGTTTCAGCAGGGGTCTAAATACAGATACGCAGTATTTT. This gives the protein CASSFSRGLNTDTQYF. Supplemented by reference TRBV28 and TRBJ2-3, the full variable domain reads DVKVTQSSRYLVKRTGEKVFLECVQDMDHENMFWYRQDPGLGLRLIYFSYDVKMKEKGDIPEGYSVSREKKERFSLILESASTNQTSMYLCASSFSRGLNTDTQYFGPGTRLTVL.

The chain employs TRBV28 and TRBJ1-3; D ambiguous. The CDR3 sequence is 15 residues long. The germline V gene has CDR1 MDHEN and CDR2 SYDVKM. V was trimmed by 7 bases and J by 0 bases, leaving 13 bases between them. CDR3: CASKFGDHSGNTIYF. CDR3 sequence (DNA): TGTGCCAGCAAATTCGGGGATCACTCTGGAAACACCATATATTTT.

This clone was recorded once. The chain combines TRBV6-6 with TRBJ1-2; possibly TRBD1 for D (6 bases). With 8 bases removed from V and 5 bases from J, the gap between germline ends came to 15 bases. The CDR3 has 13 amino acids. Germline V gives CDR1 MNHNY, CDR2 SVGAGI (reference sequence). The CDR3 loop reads CASSGSDRYGYTF. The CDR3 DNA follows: TGTGCCAGCTCTGGCTCGGACAGATATGGCTACACCTTC.

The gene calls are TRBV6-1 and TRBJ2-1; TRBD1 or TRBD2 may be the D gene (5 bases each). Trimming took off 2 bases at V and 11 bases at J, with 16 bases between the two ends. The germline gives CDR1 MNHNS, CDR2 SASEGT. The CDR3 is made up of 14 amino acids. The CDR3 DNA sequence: TGTGCCAGCAGTGAACTTGGGGGTCTGGAGAAGCAGTTCTTC. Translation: CASSELGGLEKQFF.

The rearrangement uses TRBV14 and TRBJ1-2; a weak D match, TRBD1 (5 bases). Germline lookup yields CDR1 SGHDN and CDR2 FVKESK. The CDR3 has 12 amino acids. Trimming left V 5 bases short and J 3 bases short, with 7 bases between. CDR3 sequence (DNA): TGTGCCAGCAGCTCGGGGGACTATGGCTACACCTTC. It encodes CASSSGDYGYTF.

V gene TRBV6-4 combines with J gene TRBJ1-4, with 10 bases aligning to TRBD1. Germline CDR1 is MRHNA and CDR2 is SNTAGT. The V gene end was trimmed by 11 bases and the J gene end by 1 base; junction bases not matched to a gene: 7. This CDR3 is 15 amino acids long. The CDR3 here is CAGWDRGRTNEKLFF. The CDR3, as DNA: TGTGCCGGATGGGACAGGGGTAGAACTAATGAAAAACTGTTTTTT.

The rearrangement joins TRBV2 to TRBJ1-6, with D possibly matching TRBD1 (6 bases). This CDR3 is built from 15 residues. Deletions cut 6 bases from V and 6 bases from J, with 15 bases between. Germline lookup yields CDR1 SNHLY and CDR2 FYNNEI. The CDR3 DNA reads TGTGCCAGCAGGTCCGGGACATCGGGTAATTCACCCCTCCACTTT. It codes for CASRSGTSGNSPLHF.

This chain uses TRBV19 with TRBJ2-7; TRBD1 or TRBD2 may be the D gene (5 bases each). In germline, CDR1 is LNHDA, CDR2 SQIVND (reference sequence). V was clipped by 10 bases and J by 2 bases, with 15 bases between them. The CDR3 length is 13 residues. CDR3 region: CATRRDRAYEQYF. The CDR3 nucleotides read TGTGCCACCCGCCGGGACCGAGCCTACGAGCAGTACTTC. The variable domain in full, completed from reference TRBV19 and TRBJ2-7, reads DGGITQSPKYLFRKEGQNVTLSCEQNLNHDAMYWYRQDPGQGLRLIYYSQIVNDFQKGDIAEGYSVSREKKESFPLTVTSAQKNPTAFYLCATRRDRAYEQYFGPGTRLTVT.

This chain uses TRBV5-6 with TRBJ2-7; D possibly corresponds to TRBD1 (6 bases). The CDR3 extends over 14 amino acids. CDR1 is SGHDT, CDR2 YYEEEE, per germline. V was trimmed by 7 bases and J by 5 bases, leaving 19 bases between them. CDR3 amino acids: CASGGGGAAHEQYF. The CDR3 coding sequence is TGTGCCAGCGGTGGGGGCGGCGCGGCCCACGAGCAGTACTTC. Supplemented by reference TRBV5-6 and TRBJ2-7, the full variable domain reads DAGVTQSPTHLIKTRGQQVTLRCSPKSGHDTVSWYQQALGQGPQFIFQYYEEEERQRGNFPDRFSGHQFPNYSSELNVNALLLGDSALYLCASGGGGAAHEQYFGPGTRLTVT.

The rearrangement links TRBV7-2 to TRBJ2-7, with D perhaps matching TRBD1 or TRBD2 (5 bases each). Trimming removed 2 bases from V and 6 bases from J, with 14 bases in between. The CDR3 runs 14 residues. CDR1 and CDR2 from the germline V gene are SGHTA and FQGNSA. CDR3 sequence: CASSLTPGTGEQYF. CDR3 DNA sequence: TGTGCCAGCAGCTTAACCCCAGGGACGGGCGAGCAGTACTTC.

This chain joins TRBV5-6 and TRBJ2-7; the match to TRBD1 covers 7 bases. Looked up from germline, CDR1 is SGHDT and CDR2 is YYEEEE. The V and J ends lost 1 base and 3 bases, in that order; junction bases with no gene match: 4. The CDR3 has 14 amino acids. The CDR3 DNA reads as TGTGCCAGCAGCTTGACGGGGACAGTCTACGAGCAGTACTTC. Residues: CASSLTGTVYEQYF.

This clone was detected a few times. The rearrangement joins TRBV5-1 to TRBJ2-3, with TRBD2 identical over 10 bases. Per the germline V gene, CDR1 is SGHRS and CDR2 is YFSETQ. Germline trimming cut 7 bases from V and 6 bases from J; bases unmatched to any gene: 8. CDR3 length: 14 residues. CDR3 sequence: CASRYLAGADTQYF. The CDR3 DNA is TGCGCCAGCCGGTATCTAGCGGGGGCCGATACGCAGTATTTT.

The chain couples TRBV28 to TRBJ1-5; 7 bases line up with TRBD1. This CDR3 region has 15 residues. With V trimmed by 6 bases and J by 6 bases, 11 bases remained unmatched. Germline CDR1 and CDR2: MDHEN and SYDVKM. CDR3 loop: CASRGQPPGGQPQHF. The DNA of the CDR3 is TGTGCCAGCAGGGGACAGCCTCCTGGCGGTCAGCCCCAGCATTTT. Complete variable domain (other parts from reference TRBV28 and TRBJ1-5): DVKVTQSSRYLVKRTGEKVFLECVQDMDHENMFWYRQDPGLGLRLIYFSYDVKMKEKGDIPEGYSVSREKKERFSLILESASTNQTSMYLCASRGQPPGGQPQHFGDGTRLSIL.

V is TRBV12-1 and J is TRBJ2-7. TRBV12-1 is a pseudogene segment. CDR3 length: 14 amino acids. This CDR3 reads CASSLEGGSYEQYF. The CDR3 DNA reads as TGTGCCAGCAGCTTGGAGGGGGGCTCCTACGAGCAGTACTTC.

The CDR3 loop is CASSQTRNYGYTF. DNA of the CDR3: TGTGCCAGCAGTCAGACCCGTAACTATGGCTACACCTTC. The V gene is TRBV6-4, the J gene TRBJ1-2; D gene unclear. Germline CDR1 reads MRHNA; CDR2 reads SNTAGT. This CDR3 contains 13 residues. V was clipped by 5 bases and J by 1 base, with 8 bases between them.

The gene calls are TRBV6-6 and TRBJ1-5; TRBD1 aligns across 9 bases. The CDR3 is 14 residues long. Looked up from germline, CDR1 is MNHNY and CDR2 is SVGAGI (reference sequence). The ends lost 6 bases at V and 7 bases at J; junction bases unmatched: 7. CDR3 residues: CASSQDRGGQPQHF. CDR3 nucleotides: TGTGCCAGCAGCCAGGACAGGGGAGGACAGCCCCAGCATTTT.

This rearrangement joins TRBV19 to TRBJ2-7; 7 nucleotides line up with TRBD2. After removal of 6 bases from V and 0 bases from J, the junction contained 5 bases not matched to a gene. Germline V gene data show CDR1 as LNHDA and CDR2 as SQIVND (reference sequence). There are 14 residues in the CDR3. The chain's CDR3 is CASSSTGGSYEQYF. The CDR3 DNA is TGTGCCAGTAGCTCGACGGGGGGCTCCTACGAGCAGTACTTC.

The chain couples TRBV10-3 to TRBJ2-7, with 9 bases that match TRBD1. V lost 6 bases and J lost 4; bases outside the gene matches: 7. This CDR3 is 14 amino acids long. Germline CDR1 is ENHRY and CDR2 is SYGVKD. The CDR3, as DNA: TGTGCCATCAGGGGGACAGGGCACTCGTACGAGCAGTACTTC. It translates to CAIRGTGHSYEQYF.

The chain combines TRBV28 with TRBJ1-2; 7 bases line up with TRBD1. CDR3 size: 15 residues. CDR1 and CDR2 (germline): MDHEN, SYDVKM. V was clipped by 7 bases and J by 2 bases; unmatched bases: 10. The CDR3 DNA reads TGTGCCAGCACCCAGGGGGACAGAGTCAACTATGGCTACACCTTC. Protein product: CASTQGDRVNYGYTF.

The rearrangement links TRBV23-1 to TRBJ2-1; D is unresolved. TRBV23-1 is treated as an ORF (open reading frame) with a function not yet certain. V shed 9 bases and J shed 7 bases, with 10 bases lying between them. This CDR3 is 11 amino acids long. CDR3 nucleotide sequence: TGCGCCAGGGGTTCCCGGAATGAGCAGTTCTTC. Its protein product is CARGSRNEQFF.

CDR3 loop: CSVAGGGEQFF. CDR3 DNA sequence: TGCAGTGTGGCGGGAGGAGGTGAGCAGTTCTTC. The V gene is TRBV20-1, the J gene TRBJ2-1; 8 nucleotides align to TRBD2. This CDR3 is 11 amino acids long. Germline V gene data show CDR1 as DFQATT and CDR2 as SNEGSKA (reference sequence). V dropped 7 bases and J dropped 9; count of bases not matched to a gene: 5.

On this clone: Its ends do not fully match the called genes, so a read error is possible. The CDR3 is CASSLDRASYEQYF. CDR3 sequence (DNA): TGTGCTAGCAGCTTAGACCGGGCTAGCTACGAGCAGTACTTC. The V and J genes are TRBV7-7 and TRBJ2-7; D call uncertain. Germline CDR1 and CDR2: SSHAT and FNYEAQ (reference sequence). This CDR3 comprises 14 residues.

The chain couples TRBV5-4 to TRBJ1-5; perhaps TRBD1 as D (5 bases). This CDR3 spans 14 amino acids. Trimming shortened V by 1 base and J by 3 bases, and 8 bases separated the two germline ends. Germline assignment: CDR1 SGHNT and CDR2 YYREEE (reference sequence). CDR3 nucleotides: TGTGCCAGCAGCTTGAAGGGGTTCAATCAGCCCCAGCATTTT. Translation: CASSLKGFNQPQHF.

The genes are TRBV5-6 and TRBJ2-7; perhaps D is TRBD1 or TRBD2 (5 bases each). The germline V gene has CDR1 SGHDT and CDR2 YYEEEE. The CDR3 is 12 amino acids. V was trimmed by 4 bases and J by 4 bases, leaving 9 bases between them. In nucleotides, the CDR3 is TGTGCCAGCAGCGTAGGGGAGTACGAGCAGTACTTC. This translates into CASSVGEYEQYF.

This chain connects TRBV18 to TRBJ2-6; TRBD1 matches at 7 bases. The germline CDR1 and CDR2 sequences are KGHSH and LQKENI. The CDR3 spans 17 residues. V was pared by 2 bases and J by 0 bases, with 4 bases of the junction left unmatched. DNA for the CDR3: TGTGCCAGCTCACCAGGACAGGTACTCTCTGGGGCCAACGTCCTGACTTTC. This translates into CASSPGQVLSGANVLTF.

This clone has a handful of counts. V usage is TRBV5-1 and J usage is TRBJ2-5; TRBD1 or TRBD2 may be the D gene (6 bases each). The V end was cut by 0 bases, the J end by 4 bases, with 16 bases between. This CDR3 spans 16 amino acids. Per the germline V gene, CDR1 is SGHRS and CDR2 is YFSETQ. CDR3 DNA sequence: TGCGCCAGCAGCTTGGATTCGGGGGCGCGTCGAGAGACCCAGTACTTC. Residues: CASSLDSGARRETQYF.

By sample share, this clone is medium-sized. CDR3 nucleotide sequence: TGTGCCAGCAGCTACGAACTTAGCGGGAGGACGCAGTACTTC. This sequence encodes CASSYELSGRTQYF. The gene calls are TRBV5-4 and TRBJ2-7; 10 nucleotides agree with TRBD2. The CDR3 covers 14 residues. Germline V CDR1 and CDR2: SGHNT, YYREEE (reference sequence). The ends lost 3 bases at V and 9 bases at J; junction bases unmatched: 9.

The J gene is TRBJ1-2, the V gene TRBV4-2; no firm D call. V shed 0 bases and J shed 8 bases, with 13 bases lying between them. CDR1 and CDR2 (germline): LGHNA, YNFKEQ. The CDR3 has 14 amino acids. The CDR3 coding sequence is TGTGCCAGCAGCCAAGAAACGGGGTACCGGGGCTACACCTTC. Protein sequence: CASSQETGYRGYTF.